This TCR beta chain originates from a study of lymphopenia after photon versus proton radiotherapy. Study-level results: Oligoclonal CD8+ Temra expansion after nadir drove photon patients' diversity drop.

V lost 0 bases, J lost 2 bases, and 5 bases stayed unmatched. This CDR3 contains 16 residues. CDR1 and CDR2 (germline): SGHNT, YYREEE (reference sequence). Generated by immunoSEQ multiplex PCR, the TCRdb table keeps only in-frame clones and is missing some. The sample lists 42,000 or so clones, about four fifths seen once, with under 25% in the top ten. Concerning this clone itself: No antigen is known for it.

The sequencing here drew on peripheral blood, taken from a patient treated with proton-based radiotherapy. This TCR was sampled from a woman in her seventies with pancreatic cancer. J is TRBJ2-3 and V is TRBV5-4; the match to TRBD2 covers 8 bases. CDR3 nucleotide sequence: TGTGCCAGCAGCTTGGGTAGCGGGGCCGTCACAGATACGCAGTATTTT. Translation: CASSLGSGAVTDTQYF.